This T cell receptor beta chain was retrieved from a study of T cell clones after liver transplantation. The protocol was immunoSEQ multiplex PCR, while the TCRdb copy is restricted to in-frame clones and leaves out a portion. Of 70,000 to 80,000 clones detected, about nine tenths appear once; the ten largest clones hold roughly 2.7%. CDR1 and CDR2 (germline): SGHTA, FQGTGA. CDR3 length: 13 residues. The chain links TRBV7-3 to TRBJ2-5, with D hard to call. The closer fit of TRBJ2-7 to the DNA end suggests the J call may be wrong. The source was CD4+ T cells from blood, collected before liver transplant. The clonotype comes from a human donor who received a liver transplant. CDR3 region: CASSPPGSYEQYF. CDR3 nucleotides: TGTGCCAGCAGCCCGCCGGGCTCCTACGAGCAGTACTTC.